What follows are 29 T cell receptor beta chains derived from one specimen sequenced in a study of blood T cell repertoires in COVID-19. Sequencing was performed with immunoSEQ multiplex PCR; in TCRdb, only in-frame clones are kept and a portion is missing. The table includes 250,000 to 350,000 clones, approximately 88% detected once. The source material was peripheral blood. The receptors come from a woman between 50 and 59 years old with active or convalescent COVID-19.

The chain uses TRBV7-2 and TRBJ1-1; the match to TRBD1 covers 7 bases. CDR1 and CDR2 from the germline V gene are SGHTA and FQGNSA. CDR3 length equals 14 residues. J was trimmed by 3 bases and V by 4 bases; bases with no gene match: 5. CDR3 region: CASSSQGDYTEAFF. As DNA, the CDR3 is TGTGCCAGCAGCTCCCAGGGGGATTACACTGAAGCTTTCTTT.

This clone appeared a few times. The rearrangement uses TRBV19 and TRBJ2-1; the D is unclear. CDR1 and CDR2 (germline): LNHDA, SQIVND (reference sequence). Trimming left V 5 bases short and J 5 bases short, with 10 bases between. The CDR3 sequence is 13 residues long. CDR3 protein: CASSRNADNEQFF. The DNA for the CDR3 is TGTGCCAGTAGTCGAAACGCAGACAATGAGCAGTTCTTC. The variable domain in full, with the rest retrieved from reference TRBV19 and TRBJ2-1, is DGGITQSPKYLFRKEGQNVTLSCEQNLNHDAMYWYRQDPGQGLRLIYYSQIVNDFQKGDIAEGYSVSREKKESFPLTVTSAQKNPTAFYLCASSRNADNEQFFGPGTRLTVL.

The chain combines TRBV3-1 (or the pseudogene TRBV3-2) with TRBJ1-1; perhaps TRBD1 as D (5 bases). The V gene's germline CDR1 is LGHDT and CDR2 YNNKEL (reference sequence). The CDR3 extends over 13 amino acids. V lost 2 bases and J 8 bases, leaving 12 bases between the germline ends. In DNA form, the CDR3 reads TGTGCCAGCAGCCAATCCGACAGAACCGAAGCTTTCTTT. As protein: CASSQSDRTEAFF.

The CDR3 reads CASSQGSGINEQFF. The DNA for the CDR3 is TGTGCCAGCAGCCAAGGGTCAGGTATCAATGAGCAGTTCTTC. V is TRBV14 and J is TRBJ2-1; D gene unclear. The V end was cut by 1 base, the J end by 6 bases, with 10 bases between. Looked up from germline, CDR1 is SGHDN and CDR2 is FVKESK. This CDR3 contains 14 residues. Full variable domain (missing parts from reference TRBV14 and TRBJ2-1): EAGVTQFPSHSVIEKGQTVTLRCDPISGHDNLYWYRRVMGKEIKFLLHFVKESKQDESGMPNNRFLAERTGGTYSTLKVQPAELEDSGVYFCASSQGSGINEQFFGPGTRLTVL.

The rearrangement links TRBV19 to TRBJ1-1; D is undetermined. CDR1 and CDR2 (germline): LNHDA, SQIVND (reference sequence). The CDR3 is made up of 14 amino acids. V lost 3 bases, J lost 4 bases, and 12 bases lay in between. The CDR3 DNA reads TGTGCCAGTAGTATCGTGGGGAGAGGCACTGAAGCTTTCTTT. Translated: CASSIVGRGTEAFF.

This chain links TRBV12-3 or TRBV12-4 with TRBJ2-1; perhaps TRBD2 as D (6 bases). Trimming shortened V by 3 bases and J by 15 bases, and 15 bases separated the two germline ends. The CDR3 has 12 residues. CDR3 nucleotide sequence: TGTGCCAGCAGTTTTAGTCGGCGGGACCCGTTCTTC. Translating gives CASSFSRRDPFF.

The V call is TRBV18, the J call TRBJ1-2; 8 positions match TRBD1. Germline loops: CDR1 KGHSH, CDR2 LQKENI. Trimming removed 3 bases from V and 4 bases from J; junction bases left unmatched: 10. The CDR3 is 16 residues long. CDR3 residues: CASSPWTGTLSYGYTF. For the CDR3, the DNA is TGTGCCAGCTCACCCTGGACAGGGACCCTTAGCTATGGCTACACCTTC.

A single count supports this clone. The rearrangement joins TRBV7-9 to TRBJ1-4; 11 nucleotides agree with TRBD1. This CDR3 has 16 amino acids. The trim removed 5 bases at V and 4 bases at J, leaving 6 bases unmatched. Looked up from germline, CDR1 is SEHNR and CDR2 is FQNEAQ (reference sequence). CDR3 in DNA: TGTGCCAGCAGCCTGGACAGGGGGCTTAGTAATGAAAAACTGTTTTTT. As protein: CASSLDRGLSNEKLFF.

The chain joins TRBV4-1 to TRBJ1-1; D unclear. V was trimmed by 0 bases and J by 1 base, leaving 6 bases between them. The CDR3 totals 14 residues. Germline-derived CDR1 and CDR2 are MGHRA and YSYEKL. This CDR3 is CASSQDLGNTEAFF. The CDR3, as DNA: TGCGCCAGCAGCCAAGATCTAGGGAACACTGAAGCTTTCTTT.

The V call is TRBV10-3, the J call TRBJ2-5; 11 nucleotides match TRBD2. The V gene's germline CDR1 is ENHRY and CDR2 SYGVKD. Losses at the gene ends were 8 bases for V and 5 bases for J; bases not matched to a gene: 10. The CDR3 spans 15 residues. The CDR3 reads CAIRGLAGGMETQYF. The DNA of the CDR3 is TGTGCCATCCGGGGGCTAGCGGGAGGTATGGAGACCCAGTACTTC.

The V call is TRBV29-1, the J call TRBJ1-2, with 11 bases lining up with TRBD1. Germline CDR1 reads SQVTM; CDR2 reads ANQGSEA. J gave up 4 bases and V 3 bases, and 4 bases lay outside the gene matches. The CDR3 runs 14 residues. The CDR3 DNA sequence: TGCAGCGTTGACTCCGGGACAGGGGGCTATGGCTACACCTTC. Translation gives CSVDSGTGGYGYTF.

CDR3 nucleotide sequence: TGTGCCAGCAGCTTAGCGGGGACTAGCGGGGGGTATGAGCAGTTCTTC. Translated, it gives CASSLAGTSGGYEQFF. This chain links TRBV11-3 with TRBJ2-1; 15 bases map to TRBD2. The CDR3 is 16 amino acids. Germline trimming cut 1 base from V and 8 bases from J; bases unmatched to any gene: 3. CDR1 is SGHNT, CDR2 YENEEA, per germline.

V and J are TRBV15 and TRBJ2-2, with D perhaps TRBD1 (5 bases). V lost 2 bases and J lost 6, with 7 bases in between. Germline loops: CDR1 LNHNV, CDR2 YYDKDF (reference sequence). CDR3 length: 13 residues. CDR3 loop: CATSRQGPGELFF. CDR3 nucleotide sequence: TGTGCCACCAGCAGACAGGGTCCCGGGGAGCTGTTTTTT.

The rearrangement uses TRBV6-5 and TRBJ2-7; D unclear. In germline, CDR1 is MNHEY, CDR2 SVGAGI. Trimming shortened V by 6 bases and J by 3 bases, and 6 bases separated the two germline ends. The CDR3 sequence is 11 residues long. CDR3 in amino acids: CASSSIYEQYF. DNA of the CDR3: TGTGCCAGCAGCTCTATCTACGAGCAGTACTTC.

The gene calls are TRBV28 and TRBJ1-2; D ambiguous. The ends were cut back, 7 bases at V and 7 bases at J, with 19 bases in the middle. Germline CDR1 is MDHEN and CDR2 is SYDVKM. The CDR3 consists of 14 residues. In DNA form, the CDR3 reads TGTGCCAGCACCACACAAACGCGGGGAGGTGGCTACACCTTC. Its protein product is CASTTQTRGGGYTF.

The rearrangement joins TRBV25-1 to TRBJ1-2; D gene uncertain. This CDR3 region has 13 residues. Germline assignment: CDR1 MGHDK and CDR2 SYGVNS. V was clipped by 3 bases and J by 1 base, with 6 bases between them. CDR3 amino acids: CASSDFHNYGYTF. The CDR3 nucleotides read TGTGCCAGCAGTGATTTCCATAACTATGGCTACACCTTC.

J is TRBJ2-2 and V is TRBV28; 7 bases match TRBD1. V lost 1 base to trimming and J lost 2 bases; unmatched junction nucleotides: 10. The germline gives CDR1 MDHEN, CDR2 SYDVKM. This CDR3 is built from 18 residues. The CDR3: CASSLYPPGQPNTGELFF. CDR3 nucleotides: TGTGCCAGCAGTTTATACCCCCCGGGACAGCCTAACACCGGGGAGCTGTTTTTT.

The chain employs TRBV10-3 and TRBJ1-6; TRBD1 might be the D (5 bases). Trimming shortened V by 4 bases and J by 7 bases, and 5 bases separated the two germline ends. This CDR3 has 12 amino acids. Germline CDR1 and CDR2: ENHRY and SYGVKD. In DNA form, the CDR3 reads TGTGCCATCAGTGGGGGCAATTCACCCCTCCACTTT. Translation gives CAISGGNSPLHF.

The chain is built from TRBV7-8 and TRBJ1-1, with unresolved D. The CDR3 has 13 amino acids. Trimming pared 4 bases from V and 3 bases from J, leaving 9 bases between. Germline assignment: CDR1 SGHVS and CDR2 FQNEAQ. The CDR3 here is CASSYRRDTEAFF. CDR3 bases: TGTGCCAGCAGCTACCGGCGGGACACTGAAGCTTTCTTT.

The rearrangement uses TRBV28 and TRBJ1-2; D gene ambiguous. This CDR3 is 14 amino acids long. Per germline, CDR1 MDHEN and CDR2 SYDVKM. The CDR3, as DNA: TGTGCGATCCACGTAACGGAGTCGGGAGGTGGCTACACCTTC. Translated, it gives CAIHVTESGGGYTF.

J is TRBJ2-5 and V is TRBV5-6; no definite D call. Deletions cut 2 bases from V and 1 base from J, with 9 bases between. The CDR3 runs to 14 residues. Germline CDR1 reads SGHDT; CDR2 reads YYEEEE. The CDR3 protein is CASSFSGTQETQYF. The CDR3 nucleotides are TGTGCCAGCAGCTTTTCGGGTACCCAAGAGACCCAGTACTTC.

This chain uses TRBV5-1 with TRBJ1-3, with D perhaps TRBD1 (5 bases). The CDR3 covers 14 residues. In germline, CDR1 is SGHRS, CDR2 YFSETQ. V was clipped by 1 base and J by 2 bases, with 7 bases between them. CDR3: CASSLLGAGNTIYF. In DNA, the CDR3 is TGCGCCAGCAGCTTGCTAGGGGCTGGAAACACCATATATTTT.

The chain uses TRBV27 and TRBJ1-1, with D unresolved. Germline V gene sequence: CDR1 MNHEY, CDR2 SMNVEV (reference sequence). The CDR3 has 13 amino acids. Trimming cost V 6 bases and J 4 bases, with 12 bases left between them. CDR3 DNA: TGTGCCAGCAGCGGCTGGCAGGCCACTGAAGCTTTCTTT. Amino acids: CASSGWQATEAFF.

This sequence joins TRBV7-2 and TRBJ1-1; the match to TRBD1 covers 12 bases. CDR3 length: 15 residues. Germline assignment: CDR1 SGHTA and CDR2 FQGNSA. V dropped 5 bases and J dropped 4; count of bases not matched to a gene: 5. CDR3 bases: TGTGCCAGCAGCCAAGGGACAGGGGGCACCACTGAAGCTTTCTTT. The encoded protein is CASSQGTGGTTEAFF.

The chain joins TRBV7-2 to TRBJ1-1, with TRBD1 identical over 10 bases. This CDR3 region has 14 residues. Looked up from germline, CDR1 is SGHTA and CDR2 is FQGNSA. The J segment lost 6 bases and the V segment lost 3 bases, leaving 4 bases of the junction unmatched. The CDR3 reads CASSFETGGSEAFF. The CDR3 DNA sequence: TGTGCCAGCAGCTTCGAGACAGGGGGCTCTGAAGCTTTCTTT.

V is TRBV7-9 and J is TRBJ1-1; TRBD1 matches at 10 bases. The ends lost 3 bases at V and 1 base at J; junction bases unmatched: 11. Germline V lookup: CDR1 SEHNR, CDR2 FQNEAQ (reference sequence). The CDR3 totals 18 residues. Here the CDR3 DNA reads TGTGCCAGCAGCTTCAAAGCCGGGACAGGGGACCCGAACACTGAAGCTTTCTTT. It yields the protein CASSFKAGTGDPNTEAFF.

The CDR3 coding sequence is TGTGCCAGCAGTTCAAGGGGGATCTCCTACGAGCAGTACTTC. Its translation: CASSSRGISYEQYF. The rearrangement joins TRBV27 to TRBJ2-7; D is perhaps TRBD1 (6 bases). Between the trimmed V and J ends, which lost 4 bases and 0 bases, there was a span of 10 bases. Germline-derived CDR1 and CDR2 are MNHEY and SMNVEV (reference sequence). The CDR3 sequence is 14 residues long.

V is TRBV18 and J is TRBJ1-1; no firm D call. CDR1 is KGHSH and CDR2 is LQKENI in the germline V gene. Trimming took 3 bases from V and 1 from J, leaving 15 bases between them. This CDR3 is built from 16 residues. CDR3 region: CASSPTIGRENTEAFF. In DNA form, the CDR3 reads TGTGCCAGCTCACCCACTATAGGACGGGAGAACACTGAAGCTTTCTTT. The full variable domain, in which reference TRBV18 and TRBJ1-1 provide the parts outside the CDR3, is NAGVMQNPRHLVRRRGQEARLRCSPMKGHSHVYWYRQLPEEGLKFMVYLQKENIIDESGMPKERFSAEFPKEGPSILRIQQVVRGDSAAYFCASSPTIGRENTEAFFGQGTRLTVV.

The CDR3 DNA follows: TGTGCCAGCAGCTCTACCGGCAGGGAAGTGGAAGGCTACACCTTC. Its protein is CASSSTGREVEGYTF. V and J are TRBV5-6 and TRBJ1-2, with D perhaps matching TRBD1 (5 bases). The germline V gene encodes CDR1 SGHDT and CDR2 YYEEEE. This CDR3 has 15 residues. V gave up 3 bases and J gave up 8 bases, with 20 bases separating them.